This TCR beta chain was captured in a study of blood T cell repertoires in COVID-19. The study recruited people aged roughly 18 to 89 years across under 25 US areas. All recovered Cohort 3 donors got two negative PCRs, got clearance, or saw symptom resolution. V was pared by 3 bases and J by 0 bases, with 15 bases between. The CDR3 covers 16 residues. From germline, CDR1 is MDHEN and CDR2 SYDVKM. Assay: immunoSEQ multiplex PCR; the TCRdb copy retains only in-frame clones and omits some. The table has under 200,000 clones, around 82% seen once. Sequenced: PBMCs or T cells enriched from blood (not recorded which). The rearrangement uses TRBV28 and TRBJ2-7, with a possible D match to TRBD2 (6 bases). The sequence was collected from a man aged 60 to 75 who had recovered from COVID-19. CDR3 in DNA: TGTGCCAGCAGTTTTCCTAGGGCGGGGACCTCCTACGAGCAGTACTTC. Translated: CASSFPRAGTSYEQYF. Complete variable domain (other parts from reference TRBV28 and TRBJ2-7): DVKVTQSSRYLVKRTGEKVFLECVQDMDHENMFWYRQDPGLGLRLIYFSYDVKMKEKGDIPEGYSVSREKKERFSLILESASTNQTSMYLCASSFPRAGTSYEQYFGPGTRLTVT.